These 30 T cell receptor beta chains originate from one sample sequenced in a study of T cell changes during pregnancy in multiple sclerosis (dated by TCRdb to about 2019). The method was the immunoSEQ multiplex PCR assay. TCRdb's version of the immuneACCESS table is confined to in-frame rearrangements and falls short of the full clone set. An unresolved V gene accounts for under half of the shortfall where checked; the remainder is of unknown origin. The sample table records 60,000 or so clones; 80% to 95% of these occur just once. More than 0.7% of the sample is held by the ten biggest clonotypes. The sequencing used peripheral blood, collected in the first trimester of pregnancy. The source of these receptors is a female donor with multiple sclerosis, enrolled in a pregnancy study.

This clone was seen once. This chain joins TRBV2 and TRBJ1-1, with TRBD1 identical over 10 bases. The CDR3 is made up of 13 amino acids. V shed 6 bases and J 6 bases; nucleotides not matched to a gene: 4. Germline assignment: CDR1 SNHLY and CDR2 FYNNEI. This CDR3 reads CASRGQGIAEAFF. DNA for the CDR3: TGTGCCAGCAGGGGACAGGGGATCGCTGAAGCTTTCTTT. The variable domain in full, with the rest retrieved from reference TRBV2 and TRBJ1-1, is EPEVTQTPSHQVTQMGQEVILRCVPISNHLYFYWYRQILGQKVEFLVSFYNNEISEKSEIFDDQFSVERPDGSNFTLKIRSTKLEDSAMYFCASRGQGIAEAFFGQGTRLTVV.

The chain couples TRBV6-6 to TRBJ1-5; D not certain. V dropped 6 bases and J dropped 0 bases, with 6 bases sitting between them. CDR3 length: 13 residues. In germline, CDR1 is MNHNY, CDR2 SVGAGI (reference sequence). CDR3 bases: TGTGCCAGCAGCTATTATAGCAATCAGCCCCAGCATTTT. Protein: CASSYYSNQPQHF.

The CDR3 loop reads CAISESRAGYTF. CDR3 coding DNA: TGTGCCATCAGTGAGTCCAGGGCGGGCTACACCTTC. The J gene is TRBJ1-2, the V gene TRBV10-3; weak D call: TRBD1 (5 bases). CDR1 and CDR2 (germline): ENHRY, SYGVKD. The CDR3 covers 12 residues. V lost 0 bases and J lost 8, with 7 bases in between.

The CDR3 reads CASSPREFLMNTEAFF. CDR3 DNA sequence: TGTGCCAGCTCACCCAGGGAATTCTTGATGAACACTGAAGCTTTCTTT. V gene TRBV18 combines with J gene TRBJ1-1; tentatively, D is TRBD1 (5 bases). Germline lookup yields CDR1 KGHSH and CDR2 LQKENI. Trimming took off 3 bases at V and 0 bases at J, with 14 bases between the two ends. The CDR3 is made up of 16 amino acids.

This rearrangement joins TRBV6-5 to TRBJ1-5; no reliable D call. Germline lookup yields CDR1 MNHEY and CDR2 SVGAGI. This CDR3 spans 13 amino acids. V was cut by 6 bases and J by 0 bases, with 6 bases left in between. This CDR3 is CASSYYSNQPQHF. The CDR3 DNA reads TGTGCCAGCAGCTATTATAGCAATCAGCCCCAGCATTTT.

This clone was recorded only once. V and J are TRBV6-6 and TRBJ1-2, with TRBD1 as a possible D gene (5 bases). Trimming removed 7 bases from V and 4 bases from J, with 19 bases in between. This CDR3 has 15 residues. CDR1 and CDR2 (germline): MNHNY, SVGAGI (reference sequence). CDR3 in amino acids: CASTLVATAFYGYTF. Written as DNA, the CDR3 is TGTGCCAGCACCCTTGTTGCGACAGCCTTCTATGGCTACACCTTC.

The rearrangement uses TRBV7-2 and TRBJ2-2; D may be TRBD1 (6 bases). Germline loops: CDR1 SGHTA, CDR2 FQGNSA. The CDR3 is 16 residues long. The V and J ends lost 6 bases and 3 bases respectively, with 17 bases between them. Here the CDR3 reads CASRGGWGPDTGELFF. In DNA form, the CDR3 reads TGTGCCAGCAGGGGCGGGTGGGGGCCGGACACCGGGGAGCTGTTTTTT. The variable domain in full, completed from reference TRBV7-2 and TRBJ2-2, reads GAGVSQSPSNKVTEKGKDVELRCDPISGHTALYWYRQSLGQGLEFLIYFQGNSAPDKSGLPSDRFSAERTGGSVSTLTIQRTQQEDSAVYLCASRGGWGPDTGELFFGEGSRLTVL.

This clone was counted a single time. This chain connects TRBV15 to TRBJ2-3, with TRBD1 matching over 8 bases. In germline, CDR1 is LNHNV, CDR2 YYDKDF (reference sequence). V dropped 3 bases and J dropped 3; count of bases not matched to a gene: 5. The CDR3 consists of 15 residues. CDR3: CATSRSGTGTDTQYF. As DNA, the CDR3 is TGTGCCACCAGCAGGTCCGGGACAGGTACAGATACGCAGTATTTT.

This clone occurred a few times. The chain is built from TRBV4-2 and TRBJ1-5, with 10 nucleotides matching TRBD1. The CDR3 consists of 16 residues. Germline trimming cut 1 base from V and 5 bases from J; bases unmatched to any gene: 5. In germline, CDR1 is LGHNA, CDR2 YNFKEQ. This chain's CDR3 is CASSQAGQGSYQPQHF. In DNA, the CDR3 is TGTGCCAGCAGCCAAGCGGGACAGGGGAGCTATCAGCCCCAGCATTTT.

The J gene is TRBJ1-2, the V gene TRBV10-1; 11 nucleotides align to TRBD1. V lost 2 bases, J lost 4 bases, and 9 bases stayed unmatched. This CDR3 spans 17 amino acids. CDR1 and CDR2 from the germline V gene are WNHNN and SYGVQD (reference sequence). The CDR3: CASSEPPSGTGGYGYTF. The DNA of the CDR3 is TGCGCCAGCAGTGAGCCGCCCTCCGGGACAGGGGGCTATGGCTACACCTTC.

V is TRBV9 and J is TRBJ2-3; D possibly corresponds to TRBD2 (7 bases). The V and J ends lost 0 bases and 2 bases respectively, with 16 bases between them. There are 17 residues in the CDR3. Looked up from germline, CDR1 is SGDLS and CDR2 is YYNGEE. The CDR3 sequence is CASSVDEGGRYTDTQYF. The CDR3, as DNA: TGTGCCAGCAGCGTAGATGAGGGGGGGAGATACACAGATACGCAGTATTTT. The full variable domain, completed using reference TRBV9 and TRBJ2-3, is DSGVTQTPKHLITATGQRVTLRCSPRSGDLSVYWYQQSLDQGLQFLIQYYNGEERAKGNILERFSAQQFPDLHSELNLSSLELGDSALYFCASSVDEGGRYTDTQYFGPGTRLTVL.

Here the CDR3 reads CSALRAGEGGEQYF. CDR3 DNA: TGCAGCGCCCTAAGGGCAGGGGAAGGGGGCGAGCAGTACTTC. The V and J genes are TRBV29-1 and TRBJ2-7, with a tentative D call TRBD1 (6 bases). The CDR3 length is 14 residues. Trimming removed 7 bases from V and 6 bases from J, with 22 bases in between. Per germline, CDR1 SQVTM and CDR2 ANQGSEA.

The chain joins TRBV6-5 to TRBJ2-7; tentatively, D is TRBD2 (5 bases). V was clipped by 2 bases and J by 6 bases, with 14 bases between them. CDR3 length equals 14 residues. In germline, CDR1 is MNHEY, CDR2 SVGAGI. CDR3 protein: CASSYDIGVREQYF. For the CDR3, the DNA is TGTGCCAGCAGTTACGACATCGGGGTACGCGAGCAGTACTTC.

The rearrangement uses TRBV25-1 and TRBJ1-1; D not resolved. The V gene's germline CDR1 is MGHDK and CDR2 SYGVNS. The CDR3 totals 13 residues. Trimming left V 7 bases short and J 6 bases short, with 15 bases between. CDR3 bases: TGTGCCAGCATCGGTGAGTGGAGGGCTGAAGCTTTCTTT. It yields the protein CASIGEWRAEAFF.

This chain joins TRBV25-1 and TRBJ2-5; 8 positions match TRBD2. Unmatched junction bases numbered 12, after V lost 2 bases and J lost 4 bases. The germline gives CDR1 MGHDK, CDR2 SYGVNS. This CDR3 has 17 amino acids. DNA for the CDR3: TGTGCCAGCAGTGAACCCATACTAGCGGCGCCGGTAGAGACCCAGTACTTC. It encodes CASSEPILAAPVETQYF.

The CDR3 nucleotides are TGTGCCAGCAGCCTCCTCGGGACAGGGAACACTGAAGCTTTCTTT. As protein: CASSLLGTGNTEAFF. The chain joins TRBV7-3 to TRBJ1-1; 8 bases are a match to TRBD1. This CDR3 has 15 amino acids. The germline CDR1 and CDR2 sequences are SGHTA and FQGTGA. J was trimmed by 1 base and V by 5 bases; bases with no gene match: 6.

This clone was recorded once. This chain uses TRBV9 with TRBJ2-1; D is possibly TRBD2 (5 bases). The germline CDR1 and CDR2 sequences are SGDLS and YYNGEE. Trimming shortened V by 4 bases and J by 3 bases, and 14 bases separated the two germline ends. The CDR3 consists of 15 residues. Here the CDR3 DNA reads TGTGCCAGCAGCCCGGCTCAGAGCGGCTACAATGAGCAGTTCTTC. Its translation: CASSPAQSGYNEQFF.

Only a few counts were recorded for this clone. This chain uses TRBV5-5 with TRBJ1-6, with 7 bases matching TRBD1. V lost 0 bases to trimming and J lost 7 bases; unmatched junction nucleotides: 7. The germline CDR1 and CDR2 sequences are SGHKS and YYEKEE (reference sequence). The CDR3 is 16 amino acids. CDR3 region: CASSLATGRRNSPLHF. The DNA for the CDR3 is TGTGCCAGCAGCTTGGCGACAGGGAGGCGGAATTCACCCCTCCACTTT.

This chain links TRBV7-2 with TRBJ2-3; 9 bases agree with TRBD2. V lost 4 bases, J lost 0 bases, and 8 bases stayed unmatched. The CDR3 contains 17 residues. Germline CDR1 and CDR2: SGHTA and FQGNSA. CDR3 DNA: TGTGCCAGCAGCTCGCGGGGGGGCGTCCTTAGCACAGATACGCAGTATTTT. Its translation is CASSSRGGVLSTDTQYF.

This chain uses TRBV9 with TRBJ1-3, with a possible D match to TRBD1 (6 bases). This CDR3 region has 18 residues. With 3 bases removed from V and 0 bases from J, the gap between germline ends came to 19 bases. Germline values: CDR1 SGDLS, CDR2 YYNGEE. CDR3 in DNA: TGTGCCAGCAGCGCGGGGGGGGGCGACAGTATCTCTGGAAACACCATATATTTT. This translates into CASSAGGGDSISGNTIYF.

In its sample, this clone was seen once. The chain joins TRBV4-2 to TRBJ1-1, with 7 bases matching TRBD1. Germline V CDR1 and CDR2: LGHNA, YNFKEQ. This CDR3 spans 18 amino acids. V was clipped by 4 bases and J by 0 bases; unmatched bases: 14. The CDR3 is CASSPVLTDRWMNTEAFF. In nucleotides, the CDR3 is TGTGCCAGCAGCCCTGTCTTAACGGACAGGTGGATGAACACTGAAGCTTTCTTT.

The CDR3 loop reads CASSLNPQGGYEQYF. The CDR3 DNA sequence: TGTGCCAGCAGCTTAAATCCGCAGGGTGGATACGAGCAGTACTTC. The gene calls are TRBV7-3 and TRBJ2-7; TRBD1 is a possible D gene (5 bases). V dropped 1 base and J dropped 4 bases, with 14 bases sitting between them. Germline CDR1 is SGHTA and CDR2 is FQGTGA. The CDR3 runs to 15 residues.

This chain connects TRBV5-1 to TRBJ2-3; D possibly corresponds to TRBD1 (5 bases). Germline CDR1 and CDR2: SGHRS and YFSETQ. Trimming shortened V by 4 bases and J by 3 bases, and 9 bases separated the two germline ends. The CDR3 has 13 residues. CDR3 DNA sequence: TGCGCCAGCAGCGATACAGGTACAGATACGCAGTATTTT. This translates into CASSDTGTDTQYF.

This chain joins TRBV7-8 and TRBJ2-3; D is unresolved. This CDR3 region has 10 residues. Germline V gene lookup returns CDR1 SGHVS and CDR2 FQNEAQ. Trimming stripped 5 bases from V and 5 bases from J, with 2 bases between. CDR3 coding DNA: TGTGCCAGCAGCCTAGATACGCAGTATTTT. Encoded protein: CASSLDTQYF.

The chain joins TRBV7-3 to TRBJ1-6; D gene uncertain. Per germline, CDR1 SGHTA and CDR2 FQGTGA. Trimming stripped 5 bases from V and 10 bases from J, with 9 bases between. This CDR3 contains 12 residues. CDR3 loop: CASSPPGSPLHF. CDR3 nucleotides: TGTGCCAGCAGCCCTCCCGGGTCACCCCTCCACTTT.

The rearrangement joins TRBV11-2 to TRBJ1-1, with D possibly TRBD1 on 5 matching bases. V lost 0 bases to trimming and J lost 4 bases, with 24 bases between them. The germline CDR1 and CDR2 sequences are SGHAT and FQNNGV. The CDR3 consists of 19 residues. The CDR3 nucleotides read TGTGCCAGCAGCTTAGATCCCATAGGGACTCTCAAAATAACCACTGAAGCTTTCTTT. Its protein is CASSLDPIGTLKITTEAFF.

J is TRBJ2-7 and V is TRBV30; D may be TRBD1 (6 bases). Germline V lookup: CDR1 GTSNPN, CDR2 SVGIG (reference sequence). Deletions cut 5 bases from V and 3 bases from J, with 14 bases between. The CDR3 has 13 amino acids. The CDR3 nucleotides are TGTGCCTGGTCCCTGGACAGAGGCTACGAGCAGTACTTC. Protein: CAWSLDRGYEQYF.

This rearrangement joins TRBV5-4 to TRBJ1-6, with D uncertain. The CDR3 covers 15 residues. Per the germline V gene, CDR1 is SGHNT and CDR2 is YYREEE (reference sequence). V was shortened by 5 bases and J by 13 bases, with 22 bases between the two germline ends. CDR3 sequence: CASSSPPGAGDPLHF. CDR3 sequence (DNA): TGTGCCAGCAGTTCCCCCCCGGGTGCCGGGGATCCCCTCCACTTT. Full variable domain (outside the CDR3, taken from reference TRBV5-4 and TRBJ1-6): ETGVTQSPTHLIKTRGQQVTLRCSSQSGHNTVSWYQQALGQGPQFIFQYYREEENGRGNFPPRFSGLQFPNYSSELNVNALELDDSALYLCASSSPPGAGDPLHFGNGTRLTVT.

V is TRBV9 and J is TRBJ1-1; 7 nucleotides line up with TRBD1. Germline assignment: CDR1 SGDLS and CDR2 YYNGEE. This CDR3 has 14 residues. Unmatched junction bases numbered 4, after V lost 0 bases and J lost 5 bases. In DNA form, the CDR3 reads TGTGCCAGCAGCGTAGAAGACAGGGCAACTGAAGCTTTCTTT. Residues: CASSVEDRATEAFF.

This sequence joins TRBV6-5 and TRBJ1-2; 7 positions agree with TRBD1. Germline V gene lookup returns CDR1 MNHEY and CDR2 SVGAGI. V lost 5 bases to trimming and J lost 8 bases; unmatched junction nucleotides: 5. The CDR3 runs 12 residues. CDR3 bases: TGTGCCAGCAGTCTGACAGGGAGGGGCTACACCTTC. Its protein is CASSLTGRGYTF.